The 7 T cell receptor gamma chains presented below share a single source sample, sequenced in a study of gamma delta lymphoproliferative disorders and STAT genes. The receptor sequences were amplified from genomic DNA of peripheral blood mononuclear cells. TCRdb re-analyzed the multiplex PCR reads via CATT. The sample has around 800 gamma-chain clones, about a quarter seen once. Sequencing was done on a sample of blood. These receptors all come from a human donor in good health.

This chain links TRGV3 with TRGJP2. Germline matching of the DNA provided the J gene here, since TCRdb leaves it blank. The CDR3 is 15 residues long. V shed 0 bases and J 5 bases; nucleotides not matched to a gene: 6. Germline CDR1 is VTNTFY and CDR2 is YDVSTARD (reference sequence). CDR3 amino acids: CATWDRYISDWIKTF. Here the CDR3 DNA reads TGTGCCACCTGGGACAGGTATATAAGTGATTGGATCAAGACGTTT.

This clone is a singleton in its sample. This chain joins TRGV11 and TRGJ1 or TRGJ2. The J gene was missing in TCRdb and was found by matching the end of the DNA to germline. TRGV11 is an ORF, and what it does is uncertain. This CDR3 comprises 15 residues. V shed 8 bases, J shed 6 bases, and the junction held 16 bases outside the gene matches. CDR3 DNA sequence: TGTGCCTGCTGGACCCCCGGCATAAATATTTATAAGAAACTCTTT. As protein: CACWTPGINIYKKLF.

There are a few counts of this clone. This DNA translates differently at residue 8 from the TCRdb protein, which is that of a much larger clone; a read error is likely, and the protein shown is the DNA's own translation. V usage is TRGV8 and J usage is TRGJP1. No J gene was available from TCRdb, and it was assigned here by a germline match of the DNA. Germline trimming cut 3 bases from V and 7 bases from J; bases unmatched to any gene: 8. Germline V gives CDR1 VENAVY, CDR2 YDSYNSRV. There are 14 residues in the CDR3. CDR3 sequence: CATWDCPIGWFKIF. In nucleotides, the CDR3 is TGTGCCACCTGGGATTGCCCCATTGGTTGGTTCAAGATATTT.

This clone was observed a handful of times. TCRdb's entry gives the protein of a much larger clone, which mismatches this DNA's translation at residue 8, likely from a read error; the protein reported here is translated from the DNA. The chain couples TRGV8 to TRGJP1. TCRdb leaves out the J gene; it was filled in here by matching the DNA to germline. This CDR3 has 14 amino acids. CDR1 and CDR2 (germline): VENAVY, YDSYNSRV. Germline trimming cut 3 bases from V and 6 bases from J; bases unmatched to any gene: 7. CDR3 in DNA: TGTGCCACCTGGGATTGCCCCTCTGGTTGGTTCAAGATATTT. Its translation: CATWDCPSGWFKIF.

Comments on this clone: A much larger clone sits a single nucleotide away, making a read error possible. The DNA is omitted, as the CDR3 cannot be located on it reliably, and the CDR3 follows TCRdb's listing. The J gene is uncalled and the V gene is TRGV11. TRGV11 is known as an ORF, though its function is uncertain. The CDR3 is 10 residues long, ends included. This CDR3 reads CTTVPAEELF.

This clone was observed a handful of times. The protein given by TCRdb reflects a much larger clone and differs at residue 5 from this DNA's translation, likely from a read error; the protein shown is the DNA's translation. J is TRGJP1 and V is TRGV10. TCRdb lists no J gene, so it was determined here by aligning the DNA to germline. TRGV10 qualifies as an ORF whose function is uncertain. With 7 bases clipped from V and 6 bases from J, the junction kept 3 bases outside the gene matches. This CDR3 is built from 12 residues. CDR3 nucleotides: TGTGCTGCGTGGTATTCTGGTTGGTTCAAGATATTT. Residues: CAAWYSGWFKIF.

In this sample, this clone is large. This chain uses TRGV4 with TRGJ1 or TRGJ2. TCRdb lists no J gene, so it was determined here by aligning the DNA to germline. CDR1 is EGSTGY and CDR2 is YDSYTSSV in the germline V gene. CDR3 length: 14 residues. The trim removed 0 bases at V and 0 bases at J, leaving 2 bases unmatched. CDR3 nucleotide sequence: TGTGCCACCTGGGATGGGGAGAATTATTATAAGAAACTCTTT. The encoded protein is CATWDGENYYKKLF.